These 28 T cell receptor beta chains were sequenced from one sample in a study of cytomegalovirus exposure and HLA in healthy donors. Measured with immunoSEQ multiplex PCR; TCRdb has only the in-frame clones, and not every one. The sample shows about 130,000 clones, 89% of them seen only once. Sequencing was done on a sample of PBMCs. The receptor source for this set is a woman aged 18-29 years in good health and CMV-seropositive.

The rearrangement uses TRBV18 and TRBJ1-1; no definite D call. V was pared by 3 bases and J by 1 base, with 12 bases between. CDR3 size: 15 residues. CDR1 and CDR2 (germline): KGHSH, LQKENI. The CDR3 is CASSPFSPGNTEAFF. The CDR3 nucleotides are TGTGCCAGCTCACCTTTTTCTCCAGGGAACACTGAAGCTTTCTTT.

This clone was detected once. J is TRBJ2-5 and V is TRBV5-1; 9 bases map to TRBD2. This CDR3 has 16 amino acids. V shed 4 bases, J shed 1 base, and the junction held 8 bases outside the gene matches. Germline CDR1 is SGHRS and CDR2 is YFSETQ. CDR3 coding DNA: TGCGCCAGCAGCACAACCTTGACTAGCGGCCAAGAGACCCAGTACTTC. This translates into CASSTTLTSGQETQYF.

This clone came up a few times. The CDR3 here is CASSLSTGWNGYTF. The CDR3 region has the DNA TGTGCCAGCAGCCTATCGACAGGGTGGAATGGCTACACCTTC. This chain uses TRBV7-9 with TRBJ1-2, with 7 bases that match TRBD1. Germline CDR1 is SEHNR and CDR2 is FQNEAQ (reference sequence). CDR3 length: 14 residues. After removal of 5 bases from V and 6 bases from J, the junction contained 9 bases not matched to a gene. The entire variable domain, with the rest obtained from reference TRBV7-9 and TRBJ1-2, is as follows: DTGVSQNPRHKITKRGQNVTFRCDPISEHNRLYWYRQTLGQGPEFLTYFQNEAQLEKSRLLSDRFSAERPKGSFSTLEIQRTEQGDSAMYLCASSLSTGWNGYTFGSGTRLTVV.

The chain has TRBV7-3 and TRBJ1-3; 9 bases line up with TRBD1. The CDR3 has 14 amino acids. Trimming at V came to 2 bases and at J to 4 bases, leaving 0 bases not matched to a gene. Germline CDR1 SGHTA, CDR2 FQGTGA. The CDR3 reads CASSLGTGGNTIYF. The CDR3 DNA follows: TGTGCCAGCAGCTTAGGGACAGGGGGAAACACCATATATTTT.

This clone was detected once. The chain is built from TRBV7-8 and TRBJ2-7; the match to TRBD2 covers 7 bases. The V gene end was trimmed by 6 bases and the J gene end by 3 bases; junction bases not matched to a gene: 11. Germline V gene data show CDR1 as SGHVS and CDR2 as FQNEAQ. CDR3 length: 15 residues. CDR3 DNA: TGTGCCAGCAGAAGCGGGACGGGACCAATCTACGAGCAGTACTTC. Translated: CASRSGTGPIYEQYF.

The chain carries TRBV11-2 and TRBJ2-1, with 10 bases lining up with TRBD2. The CDR3 totals 15 residues. Germline trimming cut 6 bases from V and 6 bases from J; bases unmatched to any gene: 8. Germline CDR1 is SGHAT and CDR2 is FQNNGV. The CDR3 sequence: CASRSLAGGSNEQFF. CDR3 bases: TGTGCCAGCAGGTCCTTAGCGGGGGGCTCCAATGAGCAGTTCTTC. The full variable domain, completed using reference TRBV11-2 and TRBJ2-1, is EAGVAQSPRYKIIEKRQSVAFWCNPISGHATLYWYQQILGQGPKLLIQFQNNGVVDDSQLPKDRFSAERLKGVDSTLKIQPAKLEDSAVYLCASRSLAGGSNEQFFGPGTRLTVL.

V is TRBV15 and J is TRBJ1-6, with a possible D match to TRBD1 (5 bases). This CDR3 has 14 amino acids. V was clipped by 0 bases and J by 9 bases, with 9 bases between them. The V gene's germline CDR1 is LNHNV and CDR2 YYDKDF (reference sequence). As DNA, the CDR3 is TGTGCCACCAGCAGAGACAGGGAAGGTTCACCCCTCCACTTT. It encodes CATSRDREGSPLHF.

The chain links TRBV11-3 to TRBJ2-3, with TRBD2 matching 8 bases. The CDR3 runs to 14 residues. Germline CDR1 SGHNT, CDR2 YENEEA. The V segment lost 3 bases and the J segment 4 bases; nucleotides outside the gene matches: 3. The chain's CDR3 is CASSFGGDSDTQYF. The CDR3 DNA is TGTGCCAGCAGCTTCGGGGGGGACTCAGATACGCAGTATTTT.

This clone was detected once. The chain couples TRBV7-9 to TRBJ2-7, with D possibly being TRBD2 (6 bases). Germline loops: CDR1 SEHNR, CDR2 FQNEAQ (reference sequence). This CDR3 is 14 amino acids long. Between the trimmed V and J ends, which lost 3 bases and 4 bases, there was a span of 13 bases. The CDR3 loop is CASSFPGAGYEQYF. Written as DNA, the CDR3 is TGTGCCAGCAGCTTCCCCGGGGCGGGATACGAGCAGTACTTC. The full variable domain, in which reference TRBV7-9 and TRBJ2-7 provide the parts outside the CDR3, is DTGVSQNPRHKITKRGQNVTFRCDPISEHNRLYWYRQTLGQGPEFLTYFQNEAQLEKSRLLSDRFSAERPKGSFSTLEIQRTEQGDSAMYLCASSFPGAGYEQYFGPGTRLTVT.

The V call is TRBV7-9, the J call TRBJ2-7; 8 bases map to TRBD1. Trimming at V came to 1 base and at J to 6 bases, leaving 5 bases not matched to a gene. The germline V gene encodes CDR1 SEHNR and CDR2 FQNEAQ (reference sequence). This CDR3 has 14 residues. CDR3 region: CASSLVGQGFEQYF. In nucleotides, the CDR3 is TGTGCCAGCAGCTTAGTCGGACAGGGTTTCGAGCAGTACTTC.

V is TRBV4-1 and J is TRBJ2-3, with TRBD2 matching 8 bases. This CDR3 has 16 residues. Germline CDR1 reads MGHRA; CDR2 reads YSYEKL. J gave up 2 bases and V 4 bases, and 8 bases lay outside the gene matches. The CDR3 region is CASSRRASGFTDTQYF. CDR3 nucleotide sequence: TGCGCCAGCAGCCGGAGAGCTAGCGGGTTCACAGATACGCAGTATTTT.

This clone has just a few counts. The CDR3 loop is CASSAAGGSEQYF. The CDR3 nucleotides are TGCGCCAGCAGCGCGGCCGGGGGAAGCGAGCAGTACTTC. This chain links TRBV5-1 with TRBJ2-7, with D perhaps TRBD2 (6 bases). Germline-derived CDR1 and CDR2 are SGHRS and YFSETQ. The V end was cut by 4 bases, the J end by 6 bases, with 14 bases between. This CDR3 contains 13 residues.

The chain couples TRBV14 to TRBJ2-5; 7 nucleotides align to TRBD1. The junction had 3 bases not matched to a gene; V was cut back by 3 bases and J by 2 bases. Germline V gene lookup returns CDR1 SGHDN and CDR2 FVKESK. The CDR3 extends over 14 amino acids. CDR3 loop: CASSHGTEQETQYF. The CDR3 DNA is TGTGCCAGCAGCCACGGGACAGAACAAGAGACCCAGTACTTC. Using reference TRBV14 and TRBJ2-5 for the parts outside the CDR3, the full variable domain is EAGVTQFPSHSVIEKGQTVTLRCDPISGHDNLYWYRRVMGKEIKFLLHFVKESKQDESGMPNNRFLAERTGGTYSTLKVQPAELEDSGVYFCASSHGTEQETQYFGPGTRLLVL.

The chain carries TRBV29-1 and TRBJ1-3, with 9 bases fitting TRBD1. Trimming removed 7 bases from V and 0 bases from J; junction bases left unmatched: 4. Germline V gene sequence: CDR1 SQVTM, CDR2 ANQGSEA. The CDR3 runs 14 residues. Here the CDR3 DNA reads TGCAGCGCCGGGGACAGGGACTCTGGAAACACCATATATTTT. Amino acid sequence: CSAGDRDSGNTIYF.

In DNA, the CDR3 is TGTGCCAGCACCCTAAGAGGGCGGCGCCATGAAAAACTGTTTTTT. It codes for CASTLRGRRHEKLFF. The chain joins TRBV7-8 to TRBJ1-4; no reliable D call. The germline gives CDR1 SGHVS, CDR2 FQNEAQ. The CDR3 spans 15 residues. Trimming stripped 7 bases from V and 6 bases from J, with 18 bases between.

This clone has a single count. The J gene is TRBJ2-3, the V gene TRBV7-9; 13 nucleotides match TRBD2. This CDR3 has 17 amino acids. Per the germline V gene, CDR1 is SEHNR and CDR2 is FQNEAQ (reference sequence). The ends lost 2 bases at V and 3 bases at J; junction bases unmatched: 5. The CDR3 DNA sequence: TGTGCCAGCAGCTTAACACTAGCGGGGGGGTTGACAGATACGCAGTATTTT. Translating gives CASSLTLAGGLTDTQYF.

CDR3 sequence: CSVEAGLRAGGYTF. The CDR3 bases are TGCAGCGTTGAAGCGGGACTCAGGGCCGGTGGCTACACCTTC. J is TRBJ1-2 and V is TRBV29-1; perhaps TRBD1 as D (5 bases). The V gene's germline CDR1 is SQVTM and CDR2 ANQGSEA. The CDR3 has 14 residues. V was shortened by 1 base and J by 7 bases, with 16 bases between the two germline ends.

The chain couples TRBV4-1 to TRBJ1-2, with D tentatively TRBD1 (5 bases). Germline-derived CDR1 and CDR2 are MGHRA and YSYEKL. The CDR3 totals 15 residues. V was cut by 3 bases and J by 5 bases, with 16 bases left in between. The CDR3 protein is CASSQPGGGRYGYTF. CDR3 bases: TGCGCCAGCAGCCAGCCTGGGGGGGGAAGGTATGGCTACACCTTC.

DNA of the CDR3: TGTGCCAGCAGTGAGACAGGGTCGGACACTGAAGCTTTCTTT. It yields the protein CASSETGSDTEAFF. The chain uses TRBV28 and TRBJ1-1, with 7 bases aligning to TRBD1. This CDR3 is built from 14 residues. CDR1 is MDHEN and CDR2 is SYDVKM in the germline V gene. Trimming cost V 5 bases and J 3 bases; bases outside gene matches: 6.

This clone occurred once. The J gene is TRBJ2-7, the V gene TRBV5-1; D might be TRBD2 (5 bases). This CDR3 has 15 residues. Germline CDR1 is SGHRS and CDR2 is YFSETQ. Trimming removed 1 base from V and 0 bases from J, with 11 bases in between. The CDR3 sequence is CASSLNGLSSYEQYF. The CDR3, as DNA: TGCGCCAGCAGCTTGAATGGACTTAGCTCCTACGAGCAGTACTTC.

This rearrangement joins TRBV13 to TRBJ2-7, with D possibly being TRBD2 (5 bases). CDR3 length: 14 residues. Germline assignment: CDR1 PRHDT and CDR2 FYEKMQ (reference sequence). The V gene lost 2 bases and the J gene lost 0 bases, with 8 bases spanning the gap. For the CDR3, the DNA is TGTGCCAGCAGCTTATCGGGGAGCTCCTACGAGCAGTACTTC. It encodes CASSLSGSSYEQYF.

This chain links TRBV5-1 with TRBJ1-1, with a tentative D call TRBD1 (6 bases). In germline, CDR1 is SGHRS, CDR2 YFSETQ. The CDR3 extends over 14 amino acids. Trimming removed 0 bases from V and 5 bases from J, with 11 bases in between. CDR3 DNA sequence: TGCGCCAGCAGCTTGGGACCCAGGGGAACTGAAGCTTTCTTT. Residues: CASSLGPRGTEAFF.

This sequence joins TRBV25-1 and TRBJ1-6, with 9 bases matching TRBD1. The germline gives CDR1 MGHDK, CDR2 SYGVNS. V trimming: 6 bases; J trimming: 7 bases; junction bases outside the gene matches: 7. The CDR3 length is 15 residues. Written as DNA, the CDR3 is TGTGCCAGCAGCCCGGGACAGGGACCCAATTCACCCCTCCACTTT. This sequence encodes CASSPGQGPNSPLHF.

This clone turned up a few times. J is TRBJ2-7 and V is TRBV9; 8 bases are a match to TRBD1. Germline CDR1 and CDR2: SGDLS and YYNGEE. V lost 3 bases to trimming and J lost 6 bases; unmatched junction nucleotides: 11. The CDR3 length is 15 residues. In DNA form, the CDR3 reads TGTGCCAGCAGCGCCTCCGGGACAGGACTCTCCGAGCAGTACTTC. Translating gives CASSASGTGLSEQYF.

In its sample, this clone was seen once. The chain links TRBV5-1 to TRBJ1-4; D gene uncertain. Germline CDR1 and CDR2: SGHRS and YFSETQ. Trimming stripped 4 bases from V and 8 bases from J, with 18 bases between. The CDR3 spans 15 residues. The CDR3 spells CASSLVGGPGEKLFF. In DNA form, the CDR3 reads TGCGCCAGCAGCCTGGTTGGAGGACCAGGCGAAAAACTGTTTTTT.

The chain recombines TRBV9 with TRBJ1-2; D gene ambiguous. V gave up 2 bases and J gave up 2 bases, with 7 bases separating them. The V gene's germline CDR1 is SGDLS and CDR2 YYNGEE. The CDR3 loop spans 13 amino acids. The CDR3 bases are TGTGCCAGCAGCGTGGAGGAGAACTATGGCTACACCTTC. The encoded protein is CASSVEENYGYTF.

The rearrangement joins TRBV6-6 to TRBJ1-5, with 10 bases aligning to TRBD1. CDR3 length equals 16 residues. V was clipped by 5 bases and J by 2 bases; unmatched bases: 6. Germline CDR1 reads MNHNY; CDR2 reads SVGAGI (reference sequence). CDR3 DNA: TGTGCCAGCAGTCCAATGACAGGGGGCGGCAATCAGCCCCAGCATTTT. This translates into CASSPMTGGGNQPQHF.

The DNA for the CDR3 is TGTGCCAGCAGCCCGGGACAGGGATTCACAGATACGCAGTATTTT. This codes for CASSPGQGFTDTQYF. The chain recombines TRBV5-6 with TRBJ2-3; 9 bases agree with TRBD1. Germline CDR1 and CDR2: SGHDT and YYEEEE. The J segment lost 2 bases and the V segment lost 4 bases, leaving 5 bases of the junction unmatched. The CDR3 consists of 15 residues.